Reported below is one TCR beta chain. These data originate in a study of shared clonotypes between healthy human individuals. Study-level background: Participating donors consisted of two women and a few men aged 18 to 49. Per donor, CD8 memory used one plate, CD8 naive used two, CD4 memory used three and CD4 naive used three.

The naive CD8 fraction comprised CD45RO-negative cells positively selected for CCR7 and excluded terminally differentiated effector memory CD45RA+ cells. Per germline, CDR1 SNHLY and CDR2 FYNNEI. This CDR3 contains 11 residues. V lost 9 bases and J lost 11, with 14 bases in between. The protocol was immunoSEQ multiplex PCR, while the TCRdb copy is restricted to in-frame clones and leaves out a portion. The profile shows about 2.1 million clones, 85% to 95% of them singletons. This chain joins TRBV2 and TRBJ1-5; the D is unclear. The clonotype comes from a man aged 18 to 35 in good health. Some clones in this sample may be carry-over from other donors' samples. The sample was naive CD8+ T cells from PBMCs. The CDR3 DNA reads as TGTGCCAGTGGGGATCTCGAAGCCCAGCATTTT. Its translation: CASGDLEAQHF.